This TCR beta chain was retrieved from a study of Graves' ophthalmopathy and Graves' hyperthyroidism. Notes on the study in general: A majority of expanded thyroid clonotypes exceeding 0.001 frequency were likewise present in blood. The study's model predicted ophthalmopathy progression at over 55% sensitivity and 72.22% specificity.

Using RNA transcripts, the TCR beta CDR3 regions were amplified. The authors performed first-round RT-PCR with HTBI primers and then a second-round multiplex PCR. TCRdb used MiXCR to reprocess the multiplex PCR reads, holding one entry per CDR3 protein. The profile shows a few hundred thousand distinct CDR3 sequences, approximately 37% of them singletons. This clonotype appeared many times. The antigen remains undetermined. Exclusion applied to patients with other autoimmune diseases, uncontrolled infections, pregnancy or lactation. Germline CDR1 SGHRS, CDR2 YFSETQ. V was clipped by 3 bases and J by 6 bases; unmatched bases: 4. The CDR3 has 14 amino acids.

The TCR was taken from an adult man with Graves' hyperthyroidism. Sequenced input: peripheral blood or thyroid tissue (not recorded which). The V call is TRBV5-1, the J call TRBJ2-7; 12 nucleotides align to TRBD2. In DNA, the CDR3 is TGCGCCAGCAGCTCCACTAGCGGGAGGCGCGAGCAGTACTTC. This translates into CASSSTSGRREQYF.